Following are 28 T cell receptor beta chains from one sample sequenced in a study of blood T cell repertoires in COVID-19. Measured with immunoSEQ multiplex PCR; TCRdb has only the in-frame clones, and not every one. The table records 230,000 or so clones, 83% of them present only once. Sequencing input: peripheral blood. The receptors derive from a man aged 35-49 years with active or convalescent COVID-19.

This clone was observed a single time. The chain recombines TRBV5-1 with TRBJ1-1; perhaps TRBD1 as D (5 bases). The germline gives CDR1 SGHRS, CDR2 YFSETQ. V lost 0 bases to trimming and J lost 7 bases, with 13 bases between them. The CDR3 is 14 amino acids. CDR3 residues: CASSLAGERNEAFF. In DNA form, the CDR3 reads TGCGCCAGCAGCTTGGCGGGGGAACGGAATGAAGCTTTCTTT.

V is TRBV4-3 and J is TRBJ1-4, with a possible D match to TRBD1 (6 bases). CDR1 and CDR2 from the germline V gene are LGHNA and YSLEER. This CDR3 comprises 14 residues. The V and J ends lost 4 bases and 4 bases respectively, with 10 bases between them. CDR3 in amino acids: CASSLGQLNEKLFF. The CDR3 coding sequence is TGCGCCAGCAGCCTTGGACAGCTTAATGAAAAACTGTTTTTT.

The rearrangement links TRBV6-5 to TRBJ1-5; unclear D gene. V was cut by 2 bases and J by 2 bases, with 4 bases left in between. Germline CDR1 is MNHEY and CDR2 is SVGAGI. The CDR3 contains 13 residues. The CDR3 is CASSYEGNQPQHF. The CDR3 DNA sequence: TGTGCCAGCAGTTACGAGGGCAATCAGCCCCAGCATTTT.

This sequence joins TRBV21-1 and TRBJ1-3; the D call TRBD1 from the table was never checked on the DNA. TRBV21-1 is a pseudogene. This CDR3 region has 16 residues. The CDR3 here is CASSNLQRGQLNTIYF. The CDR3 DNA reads TGTGCCAGCAGCAATCTTCAGAGGGGGCAATTAAACACCATATATTTT.

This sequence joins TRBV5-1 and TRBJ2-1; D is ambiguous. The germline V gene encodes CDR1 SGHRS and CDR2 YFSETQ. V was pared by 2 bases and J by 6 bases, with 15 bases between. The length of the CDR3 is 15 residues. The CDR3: CASSFTDLRVNEQFF. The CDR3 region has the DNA TGCGCCAGCAGCTTCACTGACCTCCGGGTCAATGAGCAGTTCTTC.

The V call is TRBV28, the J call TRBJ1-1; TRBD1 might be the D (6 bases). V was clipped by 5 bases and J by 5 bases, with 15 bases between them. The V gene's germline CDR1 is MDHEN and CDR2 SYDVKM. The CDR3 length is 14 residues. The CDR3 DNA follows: TGTGCCAGCAGTATCCCAGGGAGGGGGACTGAAGCTTTCTTT. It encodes CASSIPGRGTEAFF.

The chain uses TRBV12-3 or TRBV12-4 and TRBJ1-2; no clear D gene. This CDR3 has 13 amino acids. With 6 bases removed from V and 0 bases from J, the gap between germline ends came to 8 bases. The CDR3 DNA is TGTGCCAGCAGGAGACAAGCTAACTATGGCTACACCTTC. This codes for CASRRQANYGYTF.

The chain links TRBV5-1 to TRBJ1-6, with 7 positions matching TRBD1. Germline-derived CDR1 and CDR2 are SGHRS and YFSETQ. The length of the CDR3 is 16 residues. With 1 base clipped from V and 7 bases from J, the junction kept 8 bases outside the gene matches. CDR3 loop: CASSLLGQVVNSPLHF. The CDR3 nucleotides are TGCGCCAGCAGCTTGTTAGGACAGGTGGTAAATTCACCCCTCCACTTT.

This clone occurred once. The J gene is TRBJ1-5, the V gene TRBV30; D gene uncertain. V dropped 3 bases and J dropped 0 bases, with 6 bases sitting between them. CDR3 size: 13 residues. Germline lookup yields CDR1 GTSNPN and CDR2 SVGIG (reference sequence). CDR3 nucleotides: TGTGCCTGGAGCGAGAATAGCAATCAGCCCCAGCATTTT. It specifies CAWSENSNQPQHF.

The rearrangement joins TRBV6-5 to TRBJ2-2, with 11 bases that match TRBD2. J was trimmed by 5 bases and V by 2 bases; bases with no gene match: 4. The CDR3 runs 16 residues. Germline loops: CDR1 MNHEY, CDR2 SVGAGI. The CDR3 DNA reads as TGTGCCAGCAGTTACAGAACTAGCGGGAGAACCGGGGAGCTGTTTTTT. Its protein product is CASSYRTSGRTGELFF.

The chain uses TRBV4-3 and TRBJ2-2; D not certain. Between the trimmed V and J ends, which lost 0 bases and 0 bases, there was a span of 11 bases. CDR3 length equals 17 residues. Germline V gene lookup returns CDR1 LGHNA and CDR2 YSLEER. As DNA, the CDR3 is TGCGCCAGCAGCCAAGATGGAAAACAGACGAACACCGGGGAGCTGTTTTTT. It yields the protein CASSQDGKQTNTGELFF.

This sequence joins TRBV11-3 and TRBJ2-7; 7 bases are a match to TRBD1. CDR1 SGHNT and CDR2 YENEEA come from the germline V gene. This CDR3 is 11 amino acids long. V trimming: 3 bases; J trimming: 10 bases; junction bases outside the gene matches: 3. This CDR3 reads CASSFGQDQYF. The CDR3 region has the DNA TGTGCCAGCAGCTTCGGACAGGACCAGTACTTC.

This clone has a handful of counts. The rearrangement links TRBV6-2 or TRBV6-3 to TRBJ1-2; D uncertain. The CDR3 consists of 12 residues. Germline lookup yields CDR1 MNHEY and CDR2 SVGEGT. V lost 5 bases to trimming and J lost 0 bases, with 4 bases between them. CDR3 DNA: TGTGCCAGCAGTACTTCTAACTATGGCTACACCTTC. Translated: CASSTSNYGYTF.

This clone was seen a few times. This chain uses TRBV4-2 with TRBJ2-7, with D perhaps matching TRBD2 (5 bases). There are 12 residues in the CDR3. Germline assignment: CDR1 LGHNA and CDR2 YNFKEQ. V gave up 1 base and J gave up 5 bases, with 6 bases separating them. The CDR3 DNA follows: TGTGCCAGCAGCCAAGGGAGGAACGAGCAGTACTTC. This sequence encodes CASSQGRNEQYF.

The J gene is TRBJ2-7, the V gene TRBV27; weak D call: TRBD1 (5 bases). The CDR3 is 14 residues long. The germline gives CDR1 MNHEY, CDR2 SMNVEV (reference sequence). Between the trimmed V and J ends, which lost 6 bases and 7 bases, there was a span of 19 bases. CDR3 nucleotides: TGTGCCAGCAGGCCGGACATTTTTAAGCGAGAGCAGTACTTC. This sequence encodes CASRPDIFKREQYF.

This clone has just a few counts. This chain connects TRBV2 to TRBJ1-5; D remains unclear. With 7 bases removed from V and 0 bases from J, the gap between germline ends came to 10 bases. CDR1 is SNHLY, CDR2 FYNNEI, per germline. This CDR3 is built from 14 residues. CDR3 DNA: TGTGCCAGCATCGGAGATTATAGCAATCAGCCCCAGCATTTT. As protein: CASIGDYSNQPQHF.

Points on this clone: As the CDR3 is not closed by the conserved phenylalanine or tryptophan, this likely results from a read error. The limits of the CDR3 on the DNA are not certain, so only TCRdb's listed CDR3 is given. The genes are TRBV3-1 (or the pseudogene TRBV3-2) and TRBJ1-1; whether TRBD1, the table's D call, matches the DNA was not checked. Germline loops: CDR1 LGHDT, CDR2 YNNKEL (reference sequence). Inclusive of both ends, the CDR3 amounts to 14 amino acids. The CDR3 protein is CASSQEFQGATPTY.

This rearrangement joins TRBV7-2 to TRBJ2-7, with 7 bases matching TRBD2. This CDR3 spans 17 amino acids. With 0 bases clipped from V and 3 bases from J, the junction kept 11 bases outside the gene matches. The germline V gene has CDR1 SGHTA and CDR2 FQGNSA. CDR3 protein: CASSLAVGASGLYEQYF. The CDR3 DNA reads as TGTGCCAGCAGCTTAGCGGTTGGAGCTAGCGGTCTCTACGAGCAGTACTTC.

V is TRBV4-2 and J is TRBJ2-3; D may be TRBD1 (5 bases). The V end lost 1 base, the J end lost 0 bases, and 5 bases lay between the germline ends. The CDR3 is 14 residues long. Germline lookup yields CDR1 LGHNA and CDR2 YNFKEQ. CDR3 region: CASSQGQSTDTQYF. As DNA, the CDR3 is TGTGCCAGCAGCCAAGGACAGAGCACAGATACGCAGTATTTT.

CDR3 nucleotide sequence: TGTGCAAGTCGCTTAGCGATAGGGTGCCTAGCGGGTCCGACTAGCACAGATACGCAGTATTTT. Residues: CASRLAIGCLAGPTSTDTQYF. The V gene is TRBV12-2, the J gene TRBJ2-3; TRBD2, the table's D call, lacks a check against the DNA. TRBV12-2 is a pseudogene. The CDR3 is 21 amino acids.

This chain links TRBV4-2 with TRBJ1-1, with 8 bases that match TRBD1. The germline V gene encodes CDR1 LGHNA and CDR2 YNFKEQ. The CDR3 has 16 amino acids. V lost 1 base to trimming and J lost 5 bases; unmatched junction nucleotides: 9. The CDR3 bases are TGTGCCAGCAGCCAAGGATTGAGCAGGGGGCAAACTGAAGCTTTCTTT. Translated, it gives CASSQGLSRGQTEAFF.

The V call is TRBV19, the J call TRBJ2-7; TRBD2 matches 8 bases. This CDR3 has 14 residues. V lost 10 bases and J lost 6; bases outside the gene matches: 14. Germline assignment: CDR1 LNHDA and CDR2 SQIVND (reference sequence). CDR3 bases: TGTGCCACACAAAGGGCGACTAGCGTTGGCGAGCAGTACTTC. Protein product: CATQRATSVGEQYF.

CDR3 loop: CASSHPGVGETQYF. In DNA form, the CDR3 reads TGTGCCAGCAGCCACCCCGGGGTGGGAGAGACCCAGTACTTC. The gene calls are TRBV3-1 (or the pseudogene TRBV3-2) and TRBJ2-5, with a possible D match to TRBD2 (5 bases). Trimming stripped 3 bases from V and 4 bases from J, with 12 bases between. This CDR3 is built from 14 residues. Looked up from germline, CDR1 is LGHDT and CDR2 is YNNKEL (reference sequence).

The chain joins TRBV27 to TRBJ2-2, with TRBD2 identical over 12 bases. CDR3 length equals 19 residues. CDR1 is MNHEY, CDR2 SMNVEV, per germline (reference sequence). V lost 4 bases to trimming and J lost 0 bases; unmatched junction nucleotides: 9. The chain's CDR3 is CASSSLGLAGGANTGELFF. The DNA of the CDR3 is TGTGCCAGCAGTTCCTTAGGGCTAGCGGGAGGGGCGAACACCGGGGAGCTGTTTTTT.

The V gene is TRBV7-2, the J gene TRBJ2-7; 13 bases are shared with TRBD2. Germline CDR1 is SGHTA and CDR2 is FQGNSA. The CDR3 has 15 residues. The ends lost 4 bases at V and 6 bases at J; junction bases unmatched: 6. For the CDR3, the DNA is TGTGCCAGCAGCTCTCCGACTAGCGGGAGGTCCGAGCAGTACTTC. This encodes CASSSPTSGRSEQYF.

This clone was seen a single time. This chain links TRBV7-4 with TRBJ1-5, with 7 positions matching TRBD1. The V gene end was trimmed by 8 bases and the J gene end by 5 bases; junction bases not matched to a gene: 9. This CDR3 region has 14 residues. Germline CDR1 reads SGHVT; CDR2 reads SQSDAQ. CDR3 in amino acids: CASLGTAGYQPQHF. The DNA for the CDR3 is TGTGCCAGCCTCGGGACAGCGGGTTATCAGCCCCAGCATTTT.

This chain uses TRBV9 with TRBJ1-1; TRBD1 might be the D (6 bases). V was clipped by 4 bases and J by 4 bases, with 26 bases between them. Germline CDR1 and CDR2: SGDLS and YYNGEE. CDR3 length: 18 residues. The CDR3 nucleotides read TGTGCCAGCAGCCCGGGCTGGGGGCAGGGTAGTGGTCGCACTGAAGCTTTCTTT. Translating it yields CASSPGWGQGSGRTEAFF.

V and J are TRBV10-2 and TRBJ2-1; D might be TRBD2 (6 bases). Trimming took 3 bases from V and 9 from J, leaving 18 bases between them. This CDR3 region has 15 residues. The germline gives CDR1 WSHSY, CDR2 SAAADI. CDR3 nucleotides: TGCGCCAGCAGTGATGGGAGACTAGGTCCCGCTGAGCAGTTCTTC. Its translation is CASSDGRLGPAEQFF.